Listed below are T cell receptor beta chains from one sample, sequenced in a study of T cells after yellow fever vaccination. Each CDR3 protein is one row after TCRdb ran MiXCR on the 5' RACE reads. The table lists some 290,000 distinct CDR3 sequences, around a tenth of them singletons. This specimen was CD4+ T cells sorted from PBMCs, taken 45 days after the yellow fever booster vaccination. The receptors here all came from a man younger than 30 who received the YFV17D yellow fever vaccine. Each CDR3 is given with its conserved first and last residue. D genes are given only for firm matches. Where a row states a size, it is once, few, many or the class of an expanded clone; other rows omit it.

v_gene: TRBV7-3
d_gene: TRBD2
abundance: -
j_gene: TRBJ2-1
CDR3nt: TGTGCCAGCAGTCCGGGACTAGCGGGGGTAAATGAGCAGTTCTTC
CDR3aa: CASSPGLAGVNEQFF

v_gene: TRBV3-1
d_gene: -
abundance: once
j_gene: TRBJ1-4
CDR3nt: TGTGCCAGCAGCCACATGGCGGGGGCGGGTGAAAAACTGTTTTTT
CDR3aa: CASSHMAGAGEKLFF

v_gene: TRBV20-1
d_gene: -
abundance: -
j_gene: TRBJ1-5
CDR3nt: TGCAGTGCTAGCGCCTGGCAGTCCAATCAGCCCCAGCATTTT
CDR3aa: CSASAWQSNQPQHF

v_gene: TRBV5-1
d_gene: -
abundance: -
j_gene: TRBJ1-1
CDR3nt: TGCGCCAGCAGCTTGGACGGGGGACCAAACACTGAAGCTTTCTTT
CDR3aa: CASSLDGGPNTEAFF

v_gene: TRBV20-1
d_gene: -
abundance: -
j_gene: TRBJ2-1
CDR3nt: TGCAGTGGCGAAGCGGTCACCGCCTGGAGCCAGTTCTTC
CDR3aa: CSGEAVTAWSQFF

v_gene: TRBV4-1
d_gene: -
abundance: -
j_gene: TRBJ1-6
CDR3nt: TGCGCCAGCAGCCATCCGACCGGTATGGGTTCACCCCTCCACTTT
CDR3aa: CASSHPTGMGSPLHF

v_gene: TRBV18
d_gene: -
abundance: -
j_gene: TRBJ1-3
CDR3nt: TGTGCCAGCTCACCTGTTACTGCTCCGCAAATCGCTGGAAACACCATATATTTT
CDR3aa: CASSPVTAPQIAGNTIYF

v_gene: TRBV2
d_gene: -
abundance: -
j_gene: TRBJ1-6
CDR3nt: TGTGCCAGCAGTGAAGAGACGGGTTTCGATTCACCCCTCCACTTT
CDR3aa: CASSEETGFDSPLHF

v_gene: TRBV10-3
d_gene: -
abundance: many
j_gene: TRBJ2-3
CDR3nt: TGTGCCATTGGAGAAAGGGAAGATACGCAGTATTTT
CDR3aa: CAIGEREDTQYF

v_gene: TRBV12-3/TRBV12-4
d_gene: -
abundance: many
j_gene: TRBJ2-4
CDR3nt: TGTGCCAGCAGTTTTGGTGGAGGGTTAGCCAAAAACATTCAGTACTTC
CDR3aa: CASSFGGGLAKNIQYF

v_gene: TRBV29-1
d_gene: -
abundance: -
j_gene: TRBJ1-2
CDR3nt: TGCAGCGTTGAAAAACAGGGCGGCTACACCTTC
CDR3aa: CSVEKQGGYTF

v_gene: TRBV30
d_gene: TRBD1
abundance: many
j_gene: TRBJ2-2
CDR3nt: TGTGCCTGGAGTCCCCTTGACAGGGGGCTTGGCGGGGAGCTGTTTTTT
CDR3aa: CAWSPLDRGLGGELFF

v_gene: TRBV6-5
d_gene: TRBD1
abundance: -
j_gene: TRBJ1-2
CDR3nt: TGTGCCAGCAGCTTTACAGGGGCACGGGGCTACACCTTC
CDR3aa: CASSFTGARGYTF

v_gene: TRBV7-2
d_gene: -
abundance: few
j_gene: TRBJ2-5
CDR3nt: TGTGCCAGCAGCTTACAAGAAGGGGAGACCCAGTACTTC
CDR3aa: CASSLQEGETQYF

v_gene: TRBV5-1
d_gene: TRBD1
abundance: many
j_gene: TRBJ2-2
CDR3nt: TGCGCCACCTCCGGGACAGGGAACACCGGGGAGCTGTTTTTT
CDR3aa: CATSGTGNTGELFF

v_gene: TRBV12-3/TRBV12-4
d_gene: TRBD2
abundance: few
j_gene: TRBJ2-1
CDR3nt: TGTGCCAGCAGTCGACGGGGGGGCTTGGATGAGCAGTTCTTC
CDR3aa: CASSRRGGLDEQFF

v_gene: TRBV4-3
d_gene: -
abundance: few
j_gene: TRBJ1-3
CDR3nt: TGCGCCAGCAGCCAGGCCCGAAGGCCTGGAAACACCATATATTTT
CDR3aa: CASSQARRPGNTIYF

v_gene: TRBV12-3/TRBV12-4
d_gene: TRBD2
abundance: -
j_gene: TRBJ2-7
CDR3nt: TGTGCCAGCAGGCCCGGGACTAGCGACTACGAGCAGTACTTC
CDR3aa: CASRPGTSDYEQYF

v_gene: TRBV7-2
d_gene: -
abundance: -
j_gene: TRBJ2-1
CDR3nt: TGTGCCAGCAGCTTAGTCATAATCAATGAGCAGTTCTTC
CDR3aa: CASSLVIINEQFF

v_gene: TRBV4-1
d_gene: TRBD1
abundance: many
j_gene: TRBJ2-3
CDR3nt: TGCGCCAGCAGCCAAGAGCCGGGACAGGGGGTTATTGGCACAGATACGCAGTATTTT
CDR3aa: CASSQEPGQGVIGTDTQYF

v_gene: TRBV11-2
d_gene: -
abundance: -
j_gene: TRBJ1-1
CDR3nt: TGTGCCAGCAGCCCGAATTCAGGGGTTGGCACTGAAGCTTTCTTT
CDR3aa: CASSPNSGVGTEAFF

v_gene: TRBV4-3
d_gene: TRBD1
abundance: -
j_gene: TRBJ1-2
CDR3nt: TGCGCCAGCAGCCAAGATCCCGGGACAGGCAGCGCTGGTGGCTACACCTTC
CDR3aa: CASSQDPGTGSAGGYTF

v_gene: TRBV12-3/TRBV12-4
d_gene: -
abundance: -
j_gene: TRBJ1-6
CDR3nt: TGTGCCAGCAGTTTAGAGGGGGAGCAAACACCCCTCCACTTT
CDR3aa: CASSLEGEQTPLHF

v_gene: TRBV12-3/TRBV12-4
d_gene: -
abundance: few
j_gene: TRBJ2-3
CDR3nt: TGTGCCAGCAGTTTTATAGATACGCAGTATTTT
CDR3aa: CASSFIDTQYF

v_gene: TRBV20-1
d_gene: TRBD2
abundance: -
j_gene: TRBJ2-5
CDR3nt: TGCAGTGCTAGGCCGGGGGGGCTTTGGGAGACCCAGTACTTC
CDR3aa: CSARPGGLWETQYF

v_gene: TRBV6-2/TRBV6-3
d_gene: -
abundance: few
j_gene: TRBJ2-3
CDR3nt: TGTGCCAGCAGTTACAGGCGTATAGCGATCAACTTGGGTACGCAGTATTTT
CDR3aa: CASSYRRIAINLGTQYF

v_gene: TRBV2
d_gene: -
abundance: -
j_gene: TRBJ2-4
CDR3nt: TGTGCCAGCAGGCAGGGATTAAACATTCAGTACTTC
CDR3aa: CASRQGLNIQYF

v_gene: TRBV6-1
d_gene: TRBD2
abundance: -
j_gene: TRBJ2-1
CDR3nt: TGTGCCAGCAGTACCCTGGCGGGGGTCCCCTACAATGAGCAGTTCTTC
CDR3aa: CASSTLAGVPYNEQFF

v_gene: TRBV27
d_gene: TRBD2
abundance: -
j_gene: TRBJ2-2
CDR3nt: TGTGCCAGCAGTTTAAGTTCTAGCGGGGGGAACACCGGGGAGCTGTTTTTT
CDR3aa: CASSLSSSGGNTGELFF